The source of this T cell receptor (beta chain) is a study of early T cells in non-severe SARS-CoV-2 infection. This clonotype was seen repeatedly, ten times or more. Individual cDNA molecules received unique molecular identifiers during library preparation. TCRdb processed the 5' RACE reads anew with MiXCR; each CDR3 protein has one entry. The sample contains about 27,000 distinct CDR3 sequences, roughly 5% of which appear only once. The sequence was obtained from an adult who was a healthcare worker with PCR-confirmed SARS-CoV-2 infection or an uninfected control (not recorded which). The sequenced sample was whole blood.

Here the CDR3 DNA reads TGCAGCGCCACAGGGGTTGGAAACACCATATATTTT. Translating gives CSATGVGNTIYF. The V and J genes are TRBV29-1 and TRBJ1-3, with TRBD1 identical over 7 bases. The CDR3 covers 12 residues. Germline CDR1 and CDR2: SQVTM and ANQGSEA. Germline trimming cut 7 bases from V and 3 bases from J; bases unmatched to any gene: 3.